Shown below are 9 T cell receptor beta chains from a single sample sequenced in a study of blood T cell repertoires in COVID-19. Some clones are missing from TCRdb's copy, which holds only in-frame ones; the method was immunoSEQ multiplex PCR. The sample consists of about 190,000 clones, over 75% of them appearing once. Material for sequencing was peripheral blood. The receptors shown here come from a woman of 80 years or more with active or convalescent COVID-19.

The chain has TRBV28 and TRBJ2-7; 8 bases fit TRBD1. This CDR3 has 13 residues. Germline assignment: CDR1 MDHEN and CDR2 SYDVKM. Unmatched junction bases numbered 11, after V lost 10 bases and J lost 6 bases. The CDR3 spells CATAGQAFSEQYF. The CDR3 nucleotides are TGTGCCACCGCGGGACAGGCGTTCTCCGAGCAGTACTTC.

V is TRBV24-1 and J is TRBJ1-5; 8 positions match TRBD1. Germline V gene lookup returns CDR1 KGHDR and CDR2 SFDVKD. The CDR3 sequence is 18 residues long. Trimming took 7 bases from V and 1 from J; bases not matched to a gene: 14. The CDR3 sequence: CATSPATGAISSNQPQHF. CDR3 bases: TGTGCCACCAGCCCTGCGACAGGGGCAATTTCAAGCAATCAGCCCCAGCATTTT.

The chain links TRBV30 to TRBJ1-2; TRBD1 aligns across 8 bases. This CDR3 spans 13 amino acids. The germline V gene encodes CDR1 GTSNPN and CDR2 SVGIG (reference sequence). After removal of 0 bases from V and 4 bases from J, the junction contained 1 base not matched to a gene. The DNA for the CDR3 is TGTGCCTGGAGTGTAGGACAGGGCTATGGCTACACCTTC. Translated, it gives CAWSVGQGYGYTF. The whole variable domain, remainder taken from reference TRBV30 and TRBJ1-2, is SQTIHQWPATLVQPVGSPLSLECTVEGTSNPNLYWYRQAAGRGLQLLFYSVGIGQISSEVPQNLSASRPQDRQFILSSKKLLLSDSGFYLCAWSVGQGYGYTFGSGTRLTVV.

The chain carries TRBV23-1 and TRBJ1-2, with a weak D call TRBD1 (6 bases). TRBV23-1 is flagged as an ORF with uncertain function. CDR3 length equals 14 residues. Trimming took off 5 bases at V and 2 bases at J, with 12 bases between the two ends. As DNA, the CDR3 is TGCGCCAGCAGTATTTATACAGGGAACTATGGCTACACCTTC. This sequence encodes CASSIYTGNYGYTF.

The chain employs TRBV2 and TRBJ2-1; 7 nucleotides align to TRBD2. V was clipped by 8 bases and J by 5 bases; unmatched bases: 12. Germline assignment: CDR1 SNHLY and CDR2 FYNNEI. The CDR3 runs 15 residues. CDR3 sequence reads: CASLRIAGVNNEQFF. The CDR3 DNA is TGTGCCAGCCTTAGAATAGCGGGCGTTAACAATGAGCAGTTCTTC.

The V and J genes are TRBV9 and TRBJ1-2, with 9 bases lining up with TRBD1. In germline, CDR1 is SGDLS, CDR2 YYNGEE. The CDR3 is made up of 14 amino acids. With V trimmed by 3 bases and J by 4 bases, 4 bases remained unmatched. The CDR3 here is CASSAGQGAYGYTF. In nucleotides, the CDR3 is TGTGCCAGCAGCGCGGGACAGGGTGCCTATGGCTACACCTTC.

The V gene is TRBV4-1, the J gene TRBJ1-3; D gene ambiguous. V shed 4 bases and J shed 4 bases, with 17 bases lying between them. This CDR3 has 16 amino acids. Germline V CDR1 and CDR2: MGHRA, YSYEKL. This CDR3 reads CASSLAGFSNGNTIYF. The CDR3 nucleotides are TGCGCCAGCAGCCTTGCAGGTTTCTCCAACGGAAACACCATATATTTT.

This rearrangement joins TRBV27 to TRBJ1-5, with a weak D call TRBD1 (5 bases). The germline V gene has CDR1 MNHEY and CDR2 SMNVEV (reference sequence). The CDR3 contains 12 residues. V lost 6 bases to trimming and J lost 6 bases, with 9 bases between them. The CDR3 protein is CASSPQGQPQHF. CDR3 in DNA: TGTGCCAGCAGCCCTCAGGGTCAGCCCCAGCATTTT.

This rearrangement joins TRBV4-1 to TRBJ1-3; maybe TRBD1 (6 bases). V was pared by 6 bases and J by 2 bases, with 8 bases between. This CDR3 is built from 13 residues. CDR1 MGHRA and CDR2 YSYEKL come from the germline V gene. CDR3 nucleotides: TGCGCCAGCAGGGCAGGGGCTGGAAACACCATATATTTT. Amino acid sequence: CASRAGAGNTIYF.